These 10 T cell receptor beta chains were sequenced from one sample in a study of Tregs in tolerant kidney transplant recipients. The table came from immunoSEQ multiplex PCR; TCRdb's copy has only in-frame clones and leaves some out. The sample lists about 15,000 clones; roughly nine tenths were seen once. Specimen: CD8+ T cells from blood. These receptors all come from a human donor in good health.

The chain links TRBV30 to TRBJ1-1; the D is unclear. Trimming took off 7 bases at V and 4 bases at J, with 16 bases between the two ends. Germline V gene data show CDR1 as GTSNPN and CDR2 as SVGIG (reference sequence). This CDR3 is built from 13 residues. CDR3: CASIRGRLTEAFF. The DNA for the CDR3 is TGTGCCTCAATACGGGGTCGACTCACTGAAGCTTTCTTT. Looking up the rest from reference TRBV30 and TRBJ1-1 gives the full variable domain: SQTIHQWPATLVQPVGSPLSLECTVEGTSNPNLYWYRQAAGRGLQLLFYSVGIGQISSEVPQNLSASRPQDRQFILSSKKLLLSDSGFYLCASIRGRLTEAFFGQGTRLTVV.

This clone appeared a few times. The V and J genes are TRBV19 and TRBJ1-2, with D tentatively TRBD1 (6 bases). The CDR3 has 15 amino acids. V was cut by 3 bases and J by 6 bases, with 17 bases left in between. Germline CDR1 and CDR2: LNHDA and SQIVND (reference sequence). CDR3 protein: CASSISGRGGDGYTF. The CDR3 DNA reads TGTGCCAGTAGTATTTCGGGCAGGGGAGGGGATGGCTACACCTTC.

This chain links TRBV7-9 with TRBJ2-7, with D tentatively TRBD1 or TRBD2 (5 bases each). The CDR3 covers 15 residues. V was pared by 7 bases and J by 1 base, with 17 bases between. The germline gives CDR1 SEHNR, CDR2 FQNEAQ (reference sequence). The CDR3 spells CASTPLGDVSYEQYF. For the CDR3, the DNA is TGTGCCAGCACCCCGTTGGGGGATGTTTCCTACGAGCAGTACTTC.

The CDR3 loop is CAISGSNPGSYNEQFF. The CDR3 region has the DNA TGTGCCATCAGTGGCTCCAACCCCGGATCCTACAATGAGCAGTTCTTC. V is TRBV10-3 and J is TRBJ2-1; D gene unclear. This CDR3 is 16 amino acids long. From germline, CDR1 is ENHRY and CDR2 SYGVKD. Trimming took 4 bases from V and 1 from J, leaving 14 bases between them.

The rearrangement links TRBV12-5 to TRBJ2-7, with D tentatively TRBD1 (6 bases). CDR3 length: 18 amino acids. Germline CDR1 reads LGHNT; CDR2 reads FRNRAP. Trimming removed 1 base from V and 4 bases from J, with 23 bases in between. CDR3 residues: CASGLENRDTVRGYEQYF. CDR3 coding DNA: TGTGCTAGTGGTTTGGAGAACCGGGACACAGTTCGGGGTTACGAGCAGTACTTC. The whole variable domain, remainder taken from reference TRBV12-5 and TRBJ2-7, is DARVTQTPRHKVTEMGQEVTMRCQPILGHNTVFWYRQTMMQGLELLAYFRNRAPLDDSGMPKDRFSAEMPDATLATLKIQPSEPRDSAVYFCASGLENRDTVRGYEQYFGPGTRLTVT.

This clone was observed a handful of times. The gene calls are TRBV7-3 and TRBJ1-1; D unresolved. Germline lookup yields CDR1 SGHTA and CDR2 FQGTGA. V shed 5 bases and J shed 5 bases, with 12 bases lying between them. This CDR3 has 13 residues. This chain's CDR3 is CASSEKGWTEAFF. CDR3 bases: TGTGCCAGCAGCGAAAAGGGTTGGACTGAAGCTTTCTTT.

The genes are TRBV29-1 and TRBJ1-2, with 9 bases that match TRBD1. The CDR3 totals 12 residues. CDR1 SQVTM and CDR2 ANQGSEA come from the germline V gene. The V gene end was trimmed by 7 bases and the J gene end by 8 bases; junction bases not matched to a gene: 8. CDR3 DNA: TGCAGCGCCCCCCTCGGACAGGGGGGCTACACCTTC. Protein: CSAPLGQGGYTF.

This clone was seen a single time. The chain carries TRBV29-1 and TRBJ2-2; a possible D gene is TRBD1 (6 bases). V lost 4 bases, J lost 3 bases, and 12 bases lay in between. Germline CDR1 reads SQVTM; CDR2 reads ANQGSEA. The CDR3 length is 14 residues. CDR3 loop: CSVGGGPYTGELFF. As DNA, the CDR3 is TGCAGCGTTGGAGGGGGACCATACACCGGGGAGCTGTTTTTT.

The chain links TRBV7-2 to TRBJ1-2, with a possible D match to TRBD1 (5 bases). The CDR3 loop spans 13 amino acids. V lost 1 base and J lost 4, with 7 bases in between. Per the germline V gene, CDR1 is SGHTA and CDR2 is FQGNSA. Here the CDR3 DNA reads TGTGCCAGCAGCTTAGGGGGCCTCTATGGCTACACCTTC. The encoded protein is CASSLGGLYGYTF.

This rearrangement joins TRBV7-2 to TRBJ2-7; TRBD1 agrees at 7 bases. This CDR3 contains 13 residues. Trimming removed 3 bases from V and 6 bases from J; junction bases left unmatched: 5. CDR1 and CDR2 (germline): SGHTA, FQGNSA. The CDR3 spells CASSLTGIGEQYF. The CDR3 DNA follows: TGTGCCAGCAGCTTGACAGGGATCGGCGAGCAGTACTTC. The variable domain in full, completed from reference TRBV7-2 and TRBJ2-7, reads GAGVSQSPSNKVTEKGKDVELRCDPISGHTALYWYRQSLGQGLEFLIYFQGNSAPDKSGLPSDRFSAERTGGSVSTLTIQRTQQEDSAVYLCASSLTGIGEQYFGPGTRLTVT.